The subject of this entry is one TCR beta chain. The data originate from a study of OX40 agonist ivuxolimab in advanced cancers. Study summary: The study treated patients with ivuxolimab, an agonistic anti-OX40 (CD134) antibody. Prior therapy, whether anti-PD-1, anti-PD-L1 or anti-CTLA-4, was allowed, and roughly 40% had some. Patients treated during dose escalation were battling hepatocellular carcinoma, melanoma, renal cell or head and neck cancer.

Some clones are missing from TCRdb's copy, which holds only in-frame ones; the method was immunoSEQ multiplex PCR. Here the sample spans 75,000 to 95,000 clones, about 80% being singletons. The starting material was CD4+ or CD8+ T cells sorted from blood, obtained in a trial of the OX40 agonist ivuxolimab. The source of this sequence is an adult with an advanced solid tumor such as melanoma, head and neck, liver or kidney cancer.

DNA for the CDR3: TGTGCCAGCAGCTTAGTTGGGACTAGCGGGTTCAATGAGCAGTTCTTC. Its protein product is CASSLVGTSGFNEQFF. V is TRBV11-1 and J is TRBJ2-1; 12 bases line up with TRBD2. The CDR3 spans 16 residues. Losses at the gene ends were 1 base for V and 6 bases for J; bases not matched to a gene: 4. The germline CDR1 and CDR2 sequences are SGHAT and FQDESV (reference sequence).